Sequencing of this T cell receptor (beta chain) was carried out in a study of T cells and Merkel cell carcinoma outcomes. Findings and caveats of the study: Repertoire plus T-cell density reportedly predicted Merkel cell carcinoma outcomes.

Clones were sequenced by immunoSEQ multiplex PCR, and TCRdb holds only the in-frame ones, with some missing. Of 5,000 or so clones detected, 85% appear once; the ten largest clones hold 4.5% to 5.5%. With regard to this clone: What it recognizes is unknown.

The length of the CDR3 is 13 residues. Germline CDR1 LGHNT, CDR2 FRNRAP. The V gene lost 7 bases and the J gene lost 0 bases, with 10 bases spanning the gap. The receptor was isolated from a human donor with Merkel cell carcinoma. This chain joins TRBV12-5 and TRBJ2-7; D gene unclear. The specimen sequenced was tumor tissue from Merkel cell carcinoma. For the CDR3, the DNA is TGTGCTAGTGTCCATGGTAGCTCCTACGAGCAGTACTTC. Amino acid sequence: CASVHGSSYEQYF.